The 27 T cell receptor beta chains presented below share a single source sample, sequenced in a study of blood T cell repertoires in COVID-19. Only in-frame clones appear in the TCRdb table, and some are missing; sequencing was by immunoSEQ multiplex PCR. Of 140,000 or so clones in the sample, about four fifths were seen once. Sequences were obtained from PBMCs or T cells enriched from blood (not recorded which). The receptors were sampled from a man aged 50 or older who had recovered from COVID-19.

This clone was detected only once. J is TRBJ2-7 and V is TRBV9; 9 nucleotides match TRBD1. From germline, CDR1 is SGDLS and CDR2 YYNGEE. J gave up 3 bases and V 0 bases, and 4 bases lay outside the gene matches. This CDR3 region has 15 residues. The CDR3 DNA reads TGTGCCAGCAGCGTAGCAACAGGGGGCGGCTACGAGCAGTACTTC. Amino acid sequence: CASSVATGGGYEQYF.

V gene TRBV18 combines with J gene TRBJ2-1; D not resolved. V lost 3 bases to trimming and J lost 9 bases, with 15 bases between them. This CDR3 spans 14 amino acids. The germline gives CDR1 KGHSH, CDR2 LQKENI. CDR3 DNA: TGTGCCAGCTCACCGTACTCCCCTGAGCTTGAGCAGTTCTTC. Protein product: CASSPYSPELEQFF. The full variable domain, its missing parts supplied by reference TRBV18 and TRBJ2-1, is NAGVMQNPRHLVRRRGQEARLRCSPMKGHSHVYWYRQLPEEGLKFMVYLQKENIIDESGMPKERFSAEFPKEGPSILRIQQVVRGDSAAYFCASSPYSPELEQFFGPGTRLTVL.

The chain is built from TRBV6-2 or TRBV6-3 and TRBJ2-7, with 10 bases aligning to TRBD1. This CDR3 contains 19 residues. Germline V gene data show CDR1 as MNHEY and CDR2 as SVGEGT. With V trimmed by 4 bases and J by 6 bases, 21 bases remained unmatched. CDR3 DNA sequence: TGTGCCAGCAGTTCCGAGCGTTACCCACTGACAGGGGGCTCAAGCGAGCAGTACTTC. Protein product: CASSSERYPLTGGSSEQYF.

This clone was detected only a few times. CDR3 residues: CASSFREGSNGYTF. In DNA, the CDR3 is TGTGCCAGCAGCTTTCGGGAGGGCTCCAATGGCTACACCTTC. This sequence joins TRBV11-1 and TRBJ1-2; D ambiguous. From germline, CDR1 is SGHAT and CDR2 FQDESV (reference sequence). V was shortened by 3 bases and J by 6 bases, with 14 bases between the two germline ends. The CDR3 sequence is 14 residues long.

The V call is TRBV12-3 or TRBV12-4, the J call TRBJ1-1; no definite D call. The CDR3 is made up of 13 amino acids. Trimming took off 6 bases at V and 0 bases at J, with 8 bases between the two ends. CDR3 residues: CASSFTVNTEAFF. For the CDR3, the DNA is TGTGCCAGCAGCTTTACAGTGAACACTGAAGCTTTCTTT.

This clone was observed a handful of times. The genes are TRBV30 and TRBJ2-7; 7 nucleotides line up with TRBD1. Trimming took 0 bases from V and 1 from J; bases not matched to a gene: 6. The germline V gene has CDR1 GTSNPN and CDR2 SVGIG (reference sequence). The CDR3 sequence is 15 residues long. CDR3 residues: CAWSVSETGSYEQYF. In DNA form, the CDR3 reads TGTGCCTGGAGTGTATCTGAGACAGGGTCCTACGAGCAGTACTTC.

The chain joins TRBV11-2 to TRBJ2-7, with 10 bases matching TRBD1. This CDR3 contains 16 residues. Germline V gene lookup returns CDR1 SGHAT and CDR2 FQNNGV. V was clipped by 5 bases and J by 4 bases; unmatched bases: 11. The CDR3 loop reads CASSPQGDRGGYEQYF. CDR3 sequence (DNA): TGTGCCAGCAGCCCCCAAGGGGACAGGGGCGGGTACGAGCAGTACTTC.

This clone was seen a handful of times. The CDR3 nucleotides read TGCGCCAGCAGTCTACCGGGACTTCGTTCACCCCTCCACTTT. Amino acid sequence: CASSLPGLRSPLHF. The genes are TRBV4-1 and TRBJ1-6; possibly TRBD1 for D (5 bases). CDR3 length equals 14 residues. The germline gives CDR1 MGHRA, CDR2 YSYEKL. Trimming took 6 bases from V and 9 from J, leaving 15 bases between them.

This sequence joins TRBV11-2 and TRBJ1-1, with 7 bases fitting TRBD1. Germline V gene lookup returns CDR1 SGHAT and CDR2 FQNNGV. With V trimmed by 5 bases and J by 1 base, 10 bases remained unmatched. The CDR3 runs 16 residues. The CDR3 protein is CASSPLRQGSNTEAFF. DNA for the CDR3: TGTGCCAGCAGCCCCTTGAGACAGGGTTCGAACACTGAAGCTTTCTTT.

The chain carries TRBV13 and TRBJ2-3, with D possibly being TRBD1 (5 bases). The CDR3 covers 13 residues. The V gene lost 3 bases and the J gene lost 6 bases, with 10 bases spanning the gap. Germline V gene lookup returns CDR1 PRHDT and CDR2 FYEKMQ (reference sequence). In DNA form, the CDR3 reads TGTGCCAGCAGCTTCTCAGGGTCCGATACGCAGTATTTT. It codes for CASSFSGSDTQYF.

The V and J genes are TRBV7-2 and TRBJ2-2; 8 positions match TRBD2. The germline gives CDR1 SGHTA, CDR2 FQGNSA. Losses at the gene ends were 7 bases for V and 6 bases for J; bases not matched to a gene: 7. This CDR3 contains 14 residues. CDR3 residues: CASTSQRGSGELFF. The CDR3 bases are TGTGCCAGCACCTCCCAGCGGGGGTCCGGGGAGCTGTTTTTT.

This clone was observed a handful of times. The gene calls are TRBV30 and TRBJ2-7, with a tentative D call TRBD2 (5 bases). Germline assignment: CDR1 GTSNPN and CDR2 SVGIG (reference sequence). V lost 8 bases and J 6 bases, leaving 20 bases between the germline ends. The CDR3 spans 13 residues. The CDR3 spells CAGRPPRGTEQYF. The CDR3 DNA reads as TGTGCCGGAAGGCCCCCTCGGGGTACCGAGCAGTACTTC.

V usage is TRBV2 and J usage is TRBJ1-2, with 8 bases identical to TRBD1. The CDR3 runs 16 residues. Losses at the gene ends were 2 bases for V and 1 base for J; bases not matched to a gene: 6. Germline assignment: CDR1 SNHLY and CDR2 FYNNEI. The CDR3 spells CASSELTGGDNYGYTF. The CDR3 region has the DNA TGTGCCAGCAGTGAACTTACAGGGGGTGATAACTATGGCTACACCTTC.

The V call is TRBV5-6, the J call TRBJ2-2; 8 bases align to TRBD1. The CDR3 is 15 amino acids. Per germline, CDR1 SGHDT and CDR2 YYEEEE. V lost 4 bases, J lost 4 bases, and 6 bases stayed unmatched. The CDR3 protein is CASSLRDRITGELFF. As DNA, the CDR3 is TGTGCCAGCAGCCTTCGGGACAGGATCACCGGGGAGCTGTTTTTT.

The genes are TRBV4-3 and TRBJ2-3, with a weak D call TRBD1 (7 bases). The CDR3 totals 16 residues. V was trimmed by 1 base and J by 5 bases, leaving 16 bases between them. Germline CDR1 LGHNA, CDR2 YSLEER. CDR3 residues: CASSQGTQGGKDTQYF. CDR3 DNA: TGCGCCAGCAGCCAAGGCACTCAGGGGGGAAAAGATACGCAGTATTTT.

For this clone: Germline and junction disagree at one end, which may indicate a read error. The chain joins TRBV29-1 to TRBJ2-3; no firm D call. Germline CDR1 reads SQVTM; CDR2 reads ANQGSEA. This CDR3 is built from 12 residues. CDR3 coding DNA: TGCAGCCTTGAGTATGGCACAGATACGCAGTATTTT. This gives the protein CSLEYGTDTQYF.

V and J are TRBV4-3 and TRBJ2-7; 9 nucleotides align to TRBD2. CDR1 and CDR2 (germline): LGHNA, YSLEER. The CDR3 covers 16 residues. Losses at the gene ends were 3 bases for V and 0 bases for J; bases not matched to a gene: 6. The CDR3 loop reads CASSQDAGGISYEQYF. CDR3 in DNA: TGCGCCAGCAGCCAGGACGCGGGGGGGATCTCCTACGAGCAGTACTTC.

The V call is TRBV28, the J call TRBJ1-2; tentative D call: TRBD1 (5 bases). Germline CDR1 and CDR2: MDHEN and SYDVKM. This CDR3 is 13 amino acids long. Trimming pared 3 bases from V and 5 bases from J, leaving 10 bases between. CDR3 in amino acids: CASSFGGGYGYTF. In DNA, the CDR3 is TGTGCCAGCAGTTTTGGCGGGGGTTATGGCTACACCTTC.

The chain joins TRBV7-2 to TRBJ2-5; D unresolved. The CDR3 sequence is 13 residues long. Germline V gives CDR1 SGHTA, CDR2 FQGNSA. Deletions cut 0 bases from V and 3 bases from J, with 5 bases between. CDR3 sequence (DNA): TGTGCCAGCAGCTTAGCCCAGAAAGAGACCCAGTACTTC. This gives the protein CASSLAQKETQYF. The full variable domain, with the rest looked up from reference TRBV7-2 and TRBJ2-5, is GAGVSQSPSNKVTEKGKDVELRCDPISGHTALYWYRQSLGQGLEFLIYFQGNSAPDKSGLPSDRFSAERTGGSVSTLTIQRTQQEDSAVYLCASSLAQKETQYFGPGTRLLVL.

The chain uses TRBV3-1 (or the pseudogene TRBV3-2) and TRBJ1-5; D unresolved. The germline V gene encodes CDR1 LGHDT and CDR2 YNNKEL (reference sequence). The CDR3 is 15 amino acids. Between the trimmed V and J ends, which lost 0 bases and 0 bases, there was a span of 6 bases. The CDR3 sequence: CASSQDSSSNQPQHF. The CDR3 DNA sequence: TGTGCCAGCAGCCAAGATTCCAGTAGCAATCAGCCCCAGCATTTT.

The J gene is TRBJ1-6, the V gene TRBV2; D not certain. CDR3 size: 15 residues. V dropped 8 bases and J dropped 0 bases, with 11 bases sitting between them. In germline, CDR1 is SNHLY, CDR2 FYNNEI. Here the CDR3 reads CASREQTSYNSPLHF. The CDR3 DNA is TGTGCCAGCCGGGAGCAAACCTCCTATAATTCACCCCTCCACTTT.

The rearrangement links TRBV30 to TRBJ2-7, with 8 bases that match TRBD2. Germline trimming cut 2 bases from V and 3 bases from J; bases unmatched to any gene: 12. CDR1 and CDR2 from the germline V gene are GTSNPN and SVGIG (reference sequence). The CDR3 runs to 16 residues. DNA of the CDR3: TGTGCCTGGAGTCGCTCCGGGGGGGCCGGCGGCTACGAGCAGTACTTC. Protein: CAWSRSGGAGGYEQYF.

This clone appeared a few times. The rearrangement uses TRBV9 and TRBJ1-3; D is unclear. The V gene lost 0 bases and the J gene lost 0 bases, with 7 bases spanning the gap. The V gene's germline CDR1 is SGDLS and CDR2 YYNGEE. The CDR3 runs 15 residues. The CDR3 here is CASSVATGSGNTIYF. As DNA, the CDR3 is TGTGCCAGCAGCGTAGCTACGGGCTCTGGAAACACCATATATTTT.

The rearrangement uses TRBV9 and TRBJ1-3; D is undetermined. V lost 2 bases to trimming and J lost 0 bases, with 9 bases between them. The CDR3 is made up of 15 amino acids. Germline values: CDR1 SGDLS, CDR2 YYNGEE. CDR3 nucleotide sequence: TGTGCCAGCAGCGTTGGCATCCCCTCTGGAAACACCATATATTTT. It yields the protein CASSVGIPSGNTIYF. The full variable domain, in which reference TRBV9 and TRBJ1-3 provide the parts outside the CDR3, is DSGVTQTPKHLITATGQRVTLRCSPRSGDLSVYWYQQSLDQGLQFLIQYYNGEERAKGNILERFSAQQFPDLHSELNLSSLELGDSALYFCASSVGIPSGNTIYFGEGSWLTVV.

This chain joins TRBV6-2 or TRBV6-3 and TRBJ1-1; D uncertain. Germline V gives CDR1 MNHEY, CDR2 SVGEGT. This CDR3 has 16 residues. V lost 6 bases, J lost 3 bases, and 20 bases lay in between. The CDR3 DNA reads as TGTGCCAGCAGGCCTATAATCGGGAGGGATGACACTGAAGCTTTCTTT. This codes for CASRPIIGRDDTEAFF.

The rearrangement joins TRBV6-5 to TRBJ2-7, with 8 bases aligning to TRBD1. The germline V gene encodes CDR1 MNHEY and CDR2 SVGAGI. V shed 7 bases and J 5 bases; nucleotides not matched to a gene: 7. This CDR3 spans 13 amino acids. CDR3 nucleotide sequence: TGTGCCAGCACCTACAGGGGGAGCAACGAGCAGTACTTC. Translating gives CASTYRGSNEQYF.

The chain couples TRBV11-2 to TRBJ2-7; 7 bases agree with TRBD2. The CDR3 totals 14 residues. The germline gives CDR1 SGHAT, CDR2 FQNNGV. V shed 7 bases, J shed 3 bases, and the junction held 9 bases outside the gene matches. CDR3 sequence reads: CASTRGGSNYEQYF. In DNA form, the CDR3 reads TGTGCCAGCACGCGCGGGGGATCAAACTACGAGCAGTACTTC.